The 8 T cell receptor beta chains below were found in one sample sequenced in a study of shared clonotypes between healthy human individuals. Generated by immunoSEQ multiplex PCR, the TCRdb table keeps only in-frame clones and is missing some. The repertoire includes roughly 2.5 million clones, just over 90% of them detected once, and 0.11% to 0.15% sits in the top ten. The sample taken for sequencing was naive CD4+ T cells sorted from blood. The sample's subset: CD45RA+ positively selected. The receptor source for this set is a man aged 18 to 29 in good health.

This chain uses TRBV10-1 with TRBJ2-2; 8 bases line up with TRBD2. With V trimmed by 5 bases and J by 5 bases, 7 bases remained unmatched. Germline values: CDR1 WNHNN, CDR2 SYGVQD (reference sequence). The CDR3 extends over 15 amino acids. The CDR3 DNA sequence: TGCGCCAGCAGTAATAGCGGGACCCTTACCGGGGAGCTGTTTTTT. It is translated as CASSNSGTLTGELFF.

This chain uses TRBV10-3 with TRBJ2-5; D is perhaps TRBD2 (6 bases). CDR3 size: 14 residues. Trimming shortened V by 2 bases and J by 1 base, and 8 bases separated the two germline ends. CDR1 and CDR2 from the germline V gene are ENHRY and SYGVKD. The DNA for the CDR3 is TGTGCCATCAGTGAGGGGGAGGTCCAAGAGACCCAGTACTTC. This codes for CAISEGEVQETQYF.

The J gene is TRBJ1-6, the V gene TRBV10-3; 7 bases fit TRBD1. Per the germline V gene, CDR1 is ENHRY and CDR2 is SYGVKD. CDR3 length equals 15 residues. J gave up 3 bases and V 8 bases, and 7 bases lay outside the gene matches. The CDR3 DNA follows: TGTGCCATCCGTCGACAGGGAGACTATAATTCACCCCTCCACTTT. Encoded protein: CAIRRQGDYNSPLHF.

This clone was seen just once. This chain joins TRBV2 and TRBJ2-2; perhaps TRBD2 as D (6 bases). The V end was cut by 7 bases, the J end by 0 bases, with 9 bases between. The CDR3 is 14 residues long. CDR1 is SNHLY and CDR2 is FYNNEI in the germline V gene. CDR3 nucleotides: TGTGCCAGCACTAGCGAGGCGAACACCGGGGAGCTGTTTTTT. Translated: CASTSEANTGELFF.

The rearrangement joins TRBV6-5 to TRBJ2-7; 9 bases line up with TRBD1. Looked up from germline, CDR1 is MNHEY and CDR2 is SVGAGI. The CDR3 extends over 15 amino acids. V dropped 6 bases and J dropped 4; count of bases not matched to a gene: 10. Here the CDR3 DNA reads TGTGCCAGCAGGCATTTTGGACAGGGGCAGTACGAGCAGTACTTC. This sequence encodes CASRHFGQGQYEQYF.

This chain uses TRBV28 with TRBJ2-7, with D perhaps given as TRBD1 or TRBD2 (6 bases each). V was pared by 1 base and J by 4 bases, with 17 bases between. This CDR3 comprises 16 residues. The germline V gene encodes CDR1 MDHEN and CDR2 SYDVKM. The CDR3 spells CASSLSSGGALYEQYF. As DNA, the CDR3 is TGTGCCAGCAGTTTATCGTCCGGGGGCGCCTTGTACGAGCAGTACTTC.

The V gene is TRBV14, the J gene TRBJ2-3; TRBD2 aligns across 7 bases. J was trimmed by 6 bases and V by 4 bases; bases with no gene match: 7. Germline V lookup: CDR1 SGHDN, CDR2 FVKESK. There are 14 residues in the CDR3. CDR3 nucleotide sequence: TGTGCCAGCAGCCCCGGACTAGTCTCGGATACGCAGTATTTT. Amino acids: CASSPGLVSDTQYF.

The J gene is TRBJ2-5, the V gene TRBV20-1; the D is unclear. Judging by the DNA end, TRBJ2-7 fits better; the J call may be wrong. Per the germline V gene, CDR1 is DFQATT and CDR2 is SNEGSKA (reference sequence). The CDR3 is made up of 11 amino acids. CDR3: CSASPGYEQYF. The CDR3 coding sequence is TGCAGTGCTAGCCCGGGCTACGAGCAGTACTTC.